This is a list of T cell receptor beta chains from one sample in a study of identical twins. TCRdb processed the 5' RACE reads anew with MiXCR; each CDR3 protein has one entry. The data hold approximately 470,000 distinct CDR3 sequences, with 14% observed a single time. These data also formed part of another study, on yellow fever vaccine responses in identical twins.

What was sequenced was CD4+ T cells sorted from blood. The source is a woman younger than 35 in good health. Each CDR3 is given with its conserved first and last residue. Fields, in order: CDR3 protein, CDR3 DNA, V gene, J gene, clone size, D gene. The D gene is left open where the match is weak. The size of a clone is reported for some rows only, either as once, few or many, or as a class for expanded clones.

cdr3_aa: CASSVGMGQGNNEQFF; cdr3_nt: TGTGCCAGCAGCGTAGGAATGGGACAGGGCAACAATGAGCAGTTCTTC; v_call: TRBV9; j_call: TRBJ2-1; clone_size: -; d_call: TRBD1
cdr3_aa: CASSLSTGIQYNEQFF; cdr3_nt: TGTGCCAGCAGCTTATCGACAGGGATCCAATACAATGAGCAGTTCTTC; v_call: TRBV5-6; j_call: TRBJ2-1; clone_size: few; d_call: TRBD1
cdr3_aa: CASSALAVPDTQYF; cdr3_nt: TGTGCCAGCAGTGCACTAGCGGTCCCGGATACGCAGTATTTT; v_call: TRBV27; j_call: TRBJ2-3; clone_size: -; d_call: TRBD2
cdr3_aa: CASSLYSQSSYNEQFF; cdr3_nt: TGCGCCAGCAGCCTTTACTCCCAGAGCTCCTACAATGAGCAGTTCTTC; v_call: TRBV5-1; j_call: TRBJ2-1; clone_size: -; d_call: -
cdr3_aa: CASSPRGSAGGLKETQYF; cdr3_nt: TGTGCCAGCAGCCCGAGGGGGTCTGCGGGGGGGCTGAAAGAGACCCAGTACTTC; v_call: TRBV11-2; j_call: TRBJ2-5; clone_size: few; d_call: TRBD2
cdr3_aa: CASSFPGGGKGTQYF; cdr3_nt: TGTGCCAGCAGTTTCCCGGGGGGGGGCAAGGGTACGCAGTATTTT; v_call: TRBV28; j_call: TRBJ2-3; clone_size: few; d_call: TRBD2
cdr3_aa: CASSQDPKGFETQYF; cdr3_nt: TGCGCCAGCAGCCAAGATCCAAAAGGGTTCGAGACCCAGTACTTC; v_call: TRBV4-3; j_call: TRBJ2-5; clone_size: few; d_call: -
cdr3_aa: CASSLVPGAYEQYF; cdr3_nt: TGTGCCAGCAGCTTAGTCCCAGGAGCCTACGAGCAGTACTTC; v_call: TRBV11-2; j_call: TRBJ2-7; clone_size: -; d_call: -
cdr3_aa: CASSAVAGAEQFF; cdr3_nt: TGTGCCAGCAGTGCCGTAGCGGGCGCTGAGCAGTTCTTC; v_call: TRBV12-3/TRBV12-4; j_call: TRBJ2-1; clone_size: many; d_call: TRBD2
cdr3_aa: CASSIRVGKLFF; cdr3_nt: TGTGCCAGCAGCATCAGGGTTGGAAAACTGTTTTTT; v_call: TRBV21-1; j_call: TRBJ1-4; clone_size: -; d_call: -
cdr3_aa: CSARKDRGNQPQHF; cdr3_nt: TGCAGTGCTAGAAAAGACAGGGGCAATCAGCCCCAGCATTTT; v_call: TRBV20-1; j_call: TRBJ1-5; clone_size: -; d_call: TRBD1
cdr3_aa: CASSLARQRGDTEAFF; cdr3_nt: TGTGCCAGCAGCTTAGCCCGACAGCGGGGGGACACTGAAGCTTTCTTT; v_call: TRBV7-2; j_call: TRBJ1-1; clone_size: few; d_call: -
cdr3_aa: CASSRIWTSGRNEQFF; cdr3_nt: TGTGCCAGCAGCCGAATCTGGACTAGCGGGAGAAATGAGCAGTTCTTC; v_call: TRBV3-1; j_call: TRBJ2-1; clone_size: few; d_call: TRBD2
cdr3_aa: CASKGRHYEQYF; cdr3_nt: TGTGCCAGCAAAGGCCGACACTACGAGCAGTACTTC; v_call: TRBV6-5; j_call: TRBJ2-7; clone_size: few; d_call: -
cdr3_aa: CASSLMEGPDEQYF; cdr3_nt: TGTGCCAGCAGCTTAATGGAGGGCCCAGACGAGCAGTACTTC; v_call: TRBV7-9; j_call: TRBJ2-7; clone_size: many; d_call: -
cdr3_aa: CASSVTTANEQFF; cdr3_nt: TGTGCCAGCAGTGTAACGACTGCCAATGAGCAGTTCTTC; v_call: TRBV2; j_call: TRBJ2-1; clone_size: few; d_call: -
cdr3_aa: CATSRDMLQGMYEQYF; cdr3_nt: TGTGCCACCAGCAGAGATATGCTACAGGGTATGTACGAGCAGTACTTC; v_call: TRBV15; j_call: TRBJ2-7; clone_size: many; d_call: -
cdr3_aa: CAWTELTQETQYF; cdr3_nt: TGTGCCTGGACGGAACTAACCCAAGAGACCCAGTACTTC; v_call: TRBV30; j_call: TRBJ2-5; clone_size: -; d_call: -
cdr3_aa: CASSKEVTGLHEQYF; cdr3_nt: TGTGCCAGCTCAAAGGAGGTTACAGGGCTCCACGAGCAGTACTTC; v_call: TRBV18; j_call: TRBJ2-7; clone_size: few; d_call: -
cdr3_aa: CATSRGQGIYEQYF; cdr3_nt: TGTGCCACCAGCAGGGGACAGGGGATCTACGAGCAGTACTTC; v_call: TRBV15; j_call: TRBJ2-7; clone_size: -; d_call: TRBD1
cdr3_aa: CASSFGGGSGSHNEQFF; cdr3_nt: TGCGCCAGCAGCTTTGGGGGGGGCTCGGGATCCCACAATGAGCAGTTCTTC; v_call: TRBV5-1; j_call: TRBJ2-1; clone_size: -; d_call: -
cdr3_aa: CASSSLGQATDTQYF; cdr3_nt: TGTGCCAGCAGTTCCCTAGGACAGGCAACAGATACGCAGTATTTT; v_call: TRBV6-5; j_call: TRBJ2-3; clone_size: few; d_call: TRBD1
cdr3_aa: CASSMGLAGGVSYEQYF; cdr3_nt: TGCGCCAGCAGCATGGGACTAGCGGGGGGTGTCTCCTACGAGCAGTACTTC; v_call: TRBV5-1; j_call: TRBJ2-7; clone_size: -; d_call: TRBD2
cdr3_aa: CASRMDSTDTQYF; cdr3_nt: TGTGCCAGCAGAATGGATTCCACAGATACGCAGTATTTT; v_call: TRBV6-4; j_call: TRBJ2-3; clone_size: -; d_call: -
cdr3_aa: CASSTTPIQYEQYF; cdr3_nt: TGCGCCAGCAGCACCACCCCTATACAGTACGAGCAGTACTTC; v_call: TRBV5-1; j_call: TRBJ2-7; clone_size: few; d_call: -
cdr3_aa: CASSLGQVITDTQYF; cdr3_nt: TGTGCCAGCAGTTTAGGTCAGGTTATCACAGATACGCAGTATTTT; v_call: TRBV27; j_call: TRBJ2-3; clone_size: few; d_call: -
cdr3_aa: CASSLGSGDTEAFF; cdr3_nt: TGTGCCAGCAGCTTAGGGTCGGGGGACACTGAAGCTTTCTTT; v_call: TRBV11-3; j_call: TRBJ1-1; clone_size: -; d_call: -
cdr3_aa: CASSSGPGDTQYF; cdr3_nt: TGTGCCAGCAGCTCCGGCCCTGGGGATACGCAGTATTTT; v_call: TRBV7-8; j_call: TRBJ2-3; clone_size: -; d_call: -
cdr3_aa: CASRSRGNRNVGTDTQYF; cdr3_nt: TGTGCCAGCAGATCCAGAGGGAACAGGAATGTTGGCACAGATACGCAGTATTTT; v_call: TRBV2; j_call: TRBJ2-3; clone_size: -; d_call: -
cdr3_aa: CASSNDRVESPLHF; cdr3_nt: TGCGCCAGCAGCAACGACAGGGTGGAATCACCCCTCCACTTT; v_call: TRBV5-1; j_call: TRBJ1-6; clone_size: -; d_call: TRBD1
cdr3_aa: CASSQKTVAGEQYF; cdr3_nt: TGTGCCAGCAGTCAAAAGACGGTAGCGGGGGAGCAGTACTTC; v_call: TRBV3-1; j_call: TRBJ2-7; clone_size: -; d_call: TRBD2
cdr3_aa: CASSLSLAGGPVNNEQFF; cdr3_nt: TGCGCCAGCAGCTTATCACTAGCGGGAGGGCCGGTAAACAATGAGCAGTTCTTC; v_call: TRBV5-1; j_call: TRBJ2-1; clone_size: -; d_call: TRBD2
cdr3_aa: CASNKGQYTGELFF; cdr3_nt: TGTGCCAGCAATAAGGGACAGTACACCGGGGAGCTGTTTTTT; v_call: TRBV7-9; j_call: TRBJ2-2; clone_size: few; d_call: TRBD1
cdr3_aa: CASSIGTGDGYTF; cdr3_nt: TGTGCCAGCAGCATCGGGACAGGGGATGGCTACACCTTC; v_call: TRBV7-6; j_call: TRBJ1-2; clone_size: -; d_call: TRBD1
cdr3_aa: CATSSRGAGSEAFF; cdr3_nt: TGTGCCACCAGCTCAAGGGGGGCAGGGTCTGAAGCTTTCTTT; v_call: TRBV15; j_call: TRBJ1-1; clone_size: -; d_call: -